One sample yielded the 25 T cell receptor beta chains listed below, sequenced in a study of T-cell reconstitution after alpha-beta-depleted transplantation in children (dated by TCRdb to about 2016). Taken with the paper, the label for time point translates to: day 60 (about 2 months) after transplantation. Per the publication, the treatment or condition label means: allogeneic hematopoietic cell transplantation with graft depleted of TCRalphabeta T cells and CD19 B cells. Library construction relied on PCR. Sequencer: Illumina HiSeq 2500. To normalize quantification of the TCRbeta repertoire, the TCR libraries were built with molecular barcoding that relied on unique molecular identifiers. TCRdb trimmed the raw reads at Q25, called clones with MiXCR and kept productive beta chains. Every CDR3 protein is listed once, alongside the most common genes and DNA of its rows. The sample has more than 85,000 distinct CDR3 sequences on record, about 5.6% of them singletons. The top ten hold 5.5% to 6.5% of the sample.

The sample in question was PBMCs, mostly from graft donor cells, obtained 60 days after TCRalphabeta/CD19-depleted stem cell transplant. Receptors originate from a female patient aged 2-10 years who had a stem cell transplant for Fanconi anemia, so the T cells may come from the graft donor.

This clonotype was seen many times. The chain carries TRBV12-3 or TRBV12-4 and TRBJ2-4; TRBD2 matches 11 bases. The CDR3 is 16 residues long. The V gene end was trimmed by 5 bases and the J gene end by 7 bases; junction bases not matched to a gene: 10. CDR3 DNA: TGTGCCAGCAGTGTAACTAGCGGGGGAATGGAGAACATTCAGTACTTC. Protein: CASSVTSGGMENIQYF.

In its sample, this clonotype was seen many times. The chain is built from TRBV29-1 and TRBJ1-1; D is undetermined. V lost 6 bases, J lost 0 bases, and 17 bases lay in between. This CDR3 contains 15 residues. The V gene's germline CDR1 is SQVTM and CDR2 ANQGSEA. As DNA, the CDR3 is TGCAGCGTGCGTTGGGGTCCAATCTTGAACACTGAAGCTTTCTTT. Translated: CSVRWGPILNTEAFF.

This clonotype has a count of ten or more. V gene TRBV28 combines with J gene TRBJ2-4; D call uncertain. Germline assignment: CDR1 MDHEN and CDR2 SYDVKM. Trimming removed 3 bases from V and 15 bases from J, with 15 bases in between. CDR3 length: 12 amino acids. The CDR3 reads CASSFFLGDLYF. The CDR3 DNA reads as TGTGCCAGCAGTTTCTTTCTTGGCGATTTGTACTTC. Combining the CDR3 with reference TRBV28 and TRBJ2-4 gives the whole variable domain DVKVTQSSRYLVKRTGEKVFLECVQDMDHENMFWYRQDPGLGLRLIYFSYDVKMKEKGDIPEGYSVSREKKERFSLILESASTNQTSMYLCASSFFLGDLYFGAGTRLSVL.

This clonotype has just a few counts. The chain joins TRBV20-1 to TRBJ2-4, with 8 bases that match TRBD2. The J segment lost 0 bases and the V segment lost 6 bases, leaving 10 bases of the junction unmatched. CDR1 and CDR2 (germline): DFQATT, SNEGSKA (reference sequence). The CDR3 covers 16 residues. Here the CDR3 DNA reads TGCAGTGCCCCACCTCCGGGAGGGACAGCCAAAAACATTCAGTACTTC. It translates to CSAPPPGGTAKNIQYF.

Turning to this clonotype: Germline and junction disagree at one end, which may indicate a read error. The chain uses TRBV20-1 and TRBJ2-7; the D gene is possibly TRBD2 (5 bases). The CDR3 covers 11 residues. Per germline, CDR1 DFQATT and CDR2 SNEGSKA (reference sequence). CDR3 nucleotide sequence: TGCAGTGCTAGAGATCGGGGTCCGAAAACCTTC. Protein: CSARDRGPKTF.

In this sample, this clonotype turned up a few times. The V call is TRBV7-9, the J call TRBJ2-3, with TRBD1 matching 8 bases. The CDR3 totals 16 residues. Looked up from germline, CDR1 is SEHNR and CDR2 is FQNEAQ (reference sequence). The V and J ends lost 3 bases and 7 bases, in that order; junction bases with no gene match: 12. CDR3 DNA sequence: TGTGCCAGCAGCTTCGGACAGGGTGGTGGGACACATACGCAGTATTTT. This encodes CASSFGQGGGTHTQYF. Variable domain in full (rest from reference TRBV7-9 and TRBJ2-3): DTGVSQNPRHKITKRGQNVTFRCDPISEHNRLYWYRQTLGQGPEFLTYFQNEAQLEKSRLLSDRFSAERPKGSFSTLEIQRTEQGDSAMYLCASSFGQGGGTHTQYFGPGTRLTVL.

This clonotype appeared a few times. V is TRBV5-1 and J is TRBJ2-2, with unresolved D. This CDR3 is built from 15 residues. Trimming pared 0 bases from V and 0 bases from J, leaving 6 bases between. CDR1 and CDR2 from the germline V gene are SGHRS and YFSETQ. CDR3 loop: CASSLGTPNTGELFF. For the CDR3, the DNA is TGCGCCAGCAGCTTGGGAACACCGAACACCGGGGAGCTGTTTTTT.

This clonotype was counted at least ten times. In DNA, the CDR3 is TGTGCCAGCAGTCCCCTGACTAGCGGGAGTGCCTACAATGAGCAGTTCTTC. This codes for CASSPLTSGSAYNEQFF. V gene TRBV12-3 or TRBV12-4 combines with J gene TRBJ2-1, with 12 nucleotides matching TRBD2. The CDR3 is 17 residues long. The V segment lost 5 bases and the J segment 2 bases; nucleotides outside the gene matches: 7.

The gene calls are TRBV27 and TRBJ2-5; TRBD2 agrees at 11 bases. Germline CDR1 and CDR2: MNHEY and SMNVEV (reference sequence). V was clipped by 1 base and J by 5 bases; unmatched bases: 12. CDR3 length: 18 residues. The CDR3 spells CASSLYRSGGAALETQYF. CDR3 nucleotide sequence: TGTGCCAGCAGTTTATATCGTAGCGGGGGGGCCGCGTTGGAGACCCAGTACTTC.

This clonotype was seen repeatedly, ten times or more. CDR3 nucleotides: TGTGCCAGCAGTTTATCGGGATTAGGGCCCCAGCATTTT. Protein product: CASSLSGLGPQHF. V gene TRBV12-3 or TRBV12-4 combines with J gene TRBJ1-5; no definite D call. V was pared by 2 bases and J by 9 bases, with 11 bases between. The CDR3 covers 13 residues.

This clonotype was seen a handful of times. This sequence joins TRBV5-1 and TRBJ2-1; 7 nucleotides agree with TRBD2. The germline CDR1 and CDR2 sequences are SGHRS and YFSETQ. The junction had 6 bases not matched to a gene; V was cut back by 6 bases and J by 0 bases. The CDR3 is 15 residues long. CDR3 sequence reads: CASKGKRGSYNEQFF. For the CDR3, the DNA is TGCGCCAGCAAGGGGAAGCGGGGCTCCTACAATGAGCAGTTCTTC.

This clonotype has a handful of counts. This chain joins TRBV9 and TRBJ2-3, with 16 bases aligning to TRBD2. The CDR3 is made up of 18 amino acids. Per germline, CDR1 SGDLS and CDR2 YYNGEE. V lost 2 bases and J lost 1; bases outside the gene matches: 4. CDR3 sequence reads: CASSVGTSGGAGTDTQYF. In DNA, the CDR3 is TGTGCCAGCAGCGTCGGGACTAGCGGGGGGGCGGGCACAGATACGCAGTATTTT. Using reference TRBV9 and TRBJ2-3 for the parts outside the CDR3, the full variable domain is DSGVTQTPKHLITATGQRVTLRCSPRSGDLSVYWYQQSLDQGLQFLIQYYNGEERAKGNILERFSAQQFPDLHSELNLSSLELGDSALYFCASSVGTSGGAGTDTQYFGPGTRLTVL.

This clonotype was seen only once. The gene calls are TRBV5-1 and TRBJ2-5, with D possibly being TRBD2 (6 bases). This CDR3 is built from 15 residues. Germline values: CDR1 SGHRS, CDR2 YFSETQ. V was shortened by 3 bases and J by 5 bases, with 17 bases between the two germline ends. CDR3 nucleotides: TGCGCCAGCAGCTGGGGGGACCGAGGCCAGGAGACCCAGTACTTC. It encodes CASSWGDRGQETQYF. Variable domain in full (rest from reference TRBV5-1 and TRBJ2-5): KAGVTQTPRYLIKTRGQQVTLSCSPISGHRSVSWYQQTPGQGLQFLFEYFSETQRNKGNFPGRFSGRQFSNSRSEMNVSTLELGDSALYLCASSWGDRGQETQYFGPGTRLLVL.

This clonotype came up a few times. The rearrangement joins TRBV28 to TRBJ2-1; TRBD2 aligns across 9 bases. V lost 5 bases to trimming and J lost 7 bases; unmatched junction nucleotides: 6. CDR1 MDHEN and CDR2 SYDVKM come from the germline V gene. This CDR3 has 14 residues. This chain's CDR3 is CASSRGGGGNEQFF. CDR3 nucleotide sequence: TGTGCCAGCAGTCGAGGCGGGGGGGGGAATGAGCAGTTCTTC.

This clonotype was observed many times. CDR3 coding DNA: TGTGCCAGCAGTGAATATTCACTAGCGGGGGATGAGCAGTTCTTC. It codes for CASSEYSLAGDEQFF. This rearrangement joins TRBV25-1 to TRBJ2-1; TRBD2 matches 11 bases. The CDR3 sequence is 15 residues long. Trimming cost V 0 bases and J 8 bases; bases outside gene matches: 3. Germline V lookup: CDR1 MGHDK, CDR2 SYGVNS. The full variable domain, with the rest looked up from reference TRBV25-1 and TRBJ2-1, is EADIYQTPRYLVIGTGKKITLECSQTMGHDKMYWYQQDPGMELHLIHYSYGVNSTEKGDLSSESTVSRIRTEHFPLTLESARPSHTSQYLCASSEYSLAGDEQFFGPGTRLTVL.

The chain carries TRBV25-1 and TRBJ2-7, with 15 bases fitting TRBD2. The ends lost 5 bases at V and 9 bases at J; junction bases unmatched: 29. The germline CDR1 and CDR2 sequences are MGHDK and SYGVNS. The CDR3 extends over 22 amino acids. The chain's CDR3 is CASSPWPNQGLAGGQRSPGQYF. The CDR3 DNA sequence: TGTGCCAGCAGTCCTTGGCCCAATCAGGGACTAGCGGGAGGACAGCGTAGTCCTGGGCAGTACTTC.

J is TRBJ2-1 and V is TRBV4-2; 12 bases are shared with TRBD2. V trimming: 0 bases; J trimming: 5 bases; junction bases outside the gene matches: 14. CDR1 and CDR2 (germline): LGHNA, YNFKEQ. This CDR3 spans 20 amino acids. The CDR3 reads CASSQDLTSGSLGTHNEQFF. For the CDR3, the DNA is TGTGCCAGCAGCCAAGATCTGACTAGCGGGAGTCTCGGGACTCACAATGAGCAGTTCTTC.

The chain recombines TRBV5-1 with TRBJ2-7; a weak D match, TRBD1 (7 bases). Germline lookup yields CDR1 SGHRS and CDR2 YFSETQ. The CDR3 consists of 15 residues. V was shortened by 3 bases and J by 4 bases, with 17 bases between the two germline ends. CDR3 loop: CASSYSGGTEYEQYF. As DNA, the CDR3 is TGCGCCAGCAGCTACTCCGGCGGGACAGAGTACGAGCAGTACTTC.

This clonotype was seen repeatedly, ten times or more. The chain joins TRBV15 to TRBJ2-3; TRBD1 matches at 7 bases. CDR1 LNHNV and CDR2 YYDKDF come from the germline V gene (reference sequence). V shed 4 bases, J shed 1 base, and the junction held 5 bases outside the gene matches. The CDR3 length is 15 residues. DNA of the CDR3: TGTGCCACCAGCACTTGGGGACAGCGCACAGATACGCAGTATTTT. Translating gives CATSTWGQRTDTQYF.

This clonotype was seen only a few times. This chain uses TRBV30 with TRBJ2-3, with 7 bases identical to TRBD2. J gave up 2 bases and V 2 bases, and 10 bases lay outside the gene matches. Germline V lookup: CDR1 GTSNPN, CDR2 SVGIG (reference sequence). The CDR3 spans 16 residues. CDR3 DNA sequence: TGTGCCTGGAGTCCCACGGGACTACCGAACACAGATACGCAGTATTTT. Translating gives CAWSPTGLPNTDTQYF.

This clonotype has a handful of counts. The genes are TRBV2 and TRBJ1-2; TRBD1 matches at 9 bases. Germline V gene sequence: CDR1 SNHLY, CDR2 FYNNEI. The CDR3 spans 14 residues. Trimming cost V 6 bases and J 5 bases; bases outside gene matches: 7. This CDR3 is CASSRGQGFYGYTF. The CDR3 DNA reads TGTGCCAGCAGCCGAGGACAGGGGTTTTATGGCTACACCTTC.

In its sample, this clonotype was seen many times. This chain's CDR3 is CSVDRRLMNTEAFF. In DNA, the CDR3 is TGCAGCGTGGACCGTCGTCTCATGAACACTGAAGCTTTCTTT. The V call is TRBV29-1, the J call TRBJ1-1; D is undetermined. Trimming took 6 bases from V and 0 from J, leaving 14 bases between them. There are 14 residues in the CDR3. Germline values: CDR1 SQVTM, CDR2 ANQGSEA.

This clonotype has at least ten counts. The V and J genes are TRBV5-1 and TRBJ2-6; D gene unclear. Trimming stripped 0 bases from V and 2 bases from J, with 9 bases between. Looked up from germline, CDR1 is SGHRS and CDR2 is YFSETQ. The CDR3 has 16 residues. The CDR3 sequence: CASSLVPSTGANVLTF. Here the CDR3 DNA reads TGCGCCAGCAGCTTGGTACCTTCCACTGGGGCCAACGTCCTGACTTTC.

V gene TRBV7-9 combines with J gene TRBJ2-7; maybe TRBD2 (7 bases). The CDR3 is 15 amino acids. V was pared by 2 bases and J by 5 bases, with 16 bases between. Germline V gene lookup returns CDR1 SEHNR and CDR2 FQNEAQ (reference sequence). This CDR3 reads CASSLSGGLWDEQYF. The CDR3 DNA reads as TGTGCCAGCAGCTTATCGGGGGGCCTGTGGGACGAGCAGTACTTC.

This clonotype was counted many times. The chain has TRBV12-3 or TRBV12-4 and TRBJ1-2; perhaps TRBD1 as D (5 bases). This CDR3 has 13 amino acids. Trimming stripped 7 bases from V and 5 bases from J, with 14 bases between. As DNA, the CDR3 is TGTGCCAGCACCTCAAGTACAGGATATGGCTACACCTTC. It translates to CASTSSTGYGYTF.